This T cell receptor (beta chain) was found in a study of blood T cell repertoires in COVID-19. Overall study context: The samples span acute and convalescent COVID-19 from the United States, Italy and Spain. The cDNA or gDNA used as material had been derived from T cells, B-cell-depleted T cells, or PBMCs.

This clone turned up a few times. In the original analysis: For nucleated cells, counts were estimated from reference gene primer amplification. Only in-frame clones appear in the TCRdb table, and some are missing; sequencing was by immunoSEQ multiplex PCR. The V and J calls and clone size were taken over from that table, and D and trimming were inferred from the DNA. The profile shows 140,000 or so clones, under 90% of them singletons. The CDR3 spans 14 residues. The ends lost 3 bases at V and 4 bases at J; junction bases unmatched: 4. Per germline, CDR1 ENHRY and CDR2 SYGVKD. Living in roughly 23 US areas, the participants were between about 18 and 90 years of age.

Input material: PBMCs or T cells enriched from blood (not recorded which). V usage is TRBV10-3 and J usage is TRBJ1-2; 8 nucleotides align to TRBD1. This receptor was obtained from a woman aged 18-30 years who had been exposed to COVID-19. The chain's CDR3 is CAISERDRGYGYTF. The CDR3 region has the DNA TGTGCCATCAGTGAAAGAGACAGGGGCTATGGCTACACCTTC.